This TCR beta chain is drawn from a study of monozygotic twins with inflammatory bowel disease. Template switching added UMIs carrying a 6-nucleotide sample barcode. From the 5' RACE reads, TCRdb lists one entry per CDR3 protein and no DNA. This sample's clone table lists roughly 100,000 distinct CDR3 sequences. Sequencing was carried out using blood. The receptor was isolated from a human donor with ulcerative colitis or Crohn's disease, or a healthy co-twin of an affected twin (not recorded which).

This chain's CDR3 is CASSKGGAQETQYF. J is TRBJ2-5 and V is TRBV4-2; TCRdb's D gene call, TRBD2, goes unchecked for lack of DNA. This CDR3 is built from 14 residues. Germline V gives CDR1 LGHNA, CDR2 YNFKEQ.